A selection of T cell receptor beta chains follows, all from one sample in a study of vaccination effects on CD4 cells after COVID-19. The antigens these receptors bind are not known. The method was immunoSEQ multiplex PCR; TCRdb's version includes in-frame clones alone and lacks a portion of them. Among fewer than 55,000 clones listed, more than 75% were seen once. The specimen was CD4+ T cells from PBMCs cultured with HCoV-OC43 spike peptides, collected before COVID-19 vaccination. These receptors were collected from a human donor who received a COVID-19 vaccine. CDR3s include the opening cysteine and the closing phenylalanine or tryptophan. The order of the fields is J gene, clone size, D gene, CDR3 length, V gene, CDR3 protein, CDR3 DNA. A D gene is named only where the DNA matches it firmly. Expanded clones are given a class, and other clones once, few, many or no size at all.

>TRBJ2-5|-|-|17|TRBV7-8
CASSPGRNRVGQETQYF
TGTGCCAGCAGCCCGGGGAGGAACAGGGTTGGGCAAGAGACCCAGTACTTC
>TRBJ1-1|-|-|17|TRBV5-6
CASSLAGPVQRNTEAFF
TGTGCCAGCAGCTTGGCCGGACCGGTACAACGGAACACTGAAGCTTTCTTT
>TRBJ2-2|-|TRBD2|16|TRBV5-6
CASSFPSGGTTGELFF
TGTGCCAGCAGCTTTCCTAGCGGGGGAACCACCGGGGAGCTGTTTTTT
>TRBJ2-5|-|TRBD2|14|TRBV5-1
CASSLAEGGETQYF
TGCGCCAGCAGCTTGGCCGAGGGAGGGGAGACCCAGTACTTC
>TRBJ1-1|-|-|16|TRBV28
CASTRGGAGMNTEAFF
TGTGCCAGCACTCGCGGGGGGGCGGGGATGAACACTGAAGCTTTCTTT
>TRBJ2-5|-|TRBD1|16|TRBV5-4
CASSLRGQGEGETQYF
TGTGCCAGCAGCTTGAGGGGACAGGGGGAGGGAGAGACCCAGTACTTC
>TRBJ1-5|-|-|15|TRBV28
CASSFGSDSNQPQHF
TGTGCCAGCAGTTTCGGGAGCGATAGCAATCAGCCCCAGCATTTT
>TRBJ1-2|-|-|14|TRBV6-5
CATLQGVGYGGYTF
TGTGCCACCTTACAGGGAGTAGGATATGGGGGCTACACCTTC
>TRBJ1-5|-|TRBD1|16|TRBV7-2
CASSSQTGIGNQPQHF
TGTGCCAGCAGCTCCCAGACAGGGATCGGGAATCAGCCCCAGCATTTT
>TRBJ1-5|-|TRBD1|17|TRBV7-8
CASSFEGTGQLNQPQHF
TGTGCCAGCAGCTTCGAGGGGACGGGACAGCTGAATCAGCCCCAGCATTTT
>TRBJ2-3|-|-|14|TRBV6-5
CASSYGQNTDTQYF
TGTGCCAGCAGTTACGGCCAGAACACAGATACGCAGTATTTT
>TRBJ2-3|-|-|15|TRBV7-2
CASSLVDRITDTQYF
TGTGCCAGCAGCTTAGTAGACAGGATCACAGATACGCAGTATTTT
>TRBJ2-3|-|TRBD1|14|TRBV24-1
CATSWDRVTDTQYF
TGTGCCACCAGTTGGGACAGGGTAACAGATACGCAGTATTTT
>TRBJ2-1|-|TRBD2|19|TRBV5-8
CASSSGRKLVAGTYNEQFF
TGTGCCAGCAGCTCGGGTCGGAAGCTGGTAGCGGGAACATACAATGAGCAGTTCTTC
>TRBJ2-5|-|TRBD1|12|TRBV29-1
CSAGTAQETQYF
TGCAGCGCCGGGACAGCCCAAGAGACCCAGTACTTC
>TRBJ2-3|-|TRBD1|16|TRBV4-1
CASSRTGQGGTDTQYF
TGCGCCAGCAGCCGCACGGGACAGGGGGGAACAGATACGCAGTATTTT
>TRBJ1-5|-|-|17|TRBV12-5
CASGPPHGGVFNQPQHF
TGTGCTAGTGGTCCCCCTCACGGGGGGGTGTTCAATCAGCCCCAGCATTTT
>TRBJ1-6|-|TRBD1|12|TRBV28
CASGTDIPPLHF
TGTGCCAGCGGGACAGACATTCCACCCCTCCACTTT
>TRBJ2-1|-|-|15|TRBV3-1/TRBV3-2
CASSQLRGTYNEQFF
TGTGCCAGCAGCCAGTTGCGGGGCACCTACAATGAGCAGTTCTTC
>TRBJ1-2|-|-|12|TRBV5-6
CASSLTAYGYTF
TGTGCCAGCAGCTTGACAGCCTATGGCTACACCTTC
>TRBJ2-2|-|-|17|TRBV5-1
CASSLSPGGAGTGELFF
TGCGCCAGCAGCTTGAGCCCGGGGGGCGCGGGCACCGGGGAGCTGTTTTTT
>TRBJ2-3|few|-|15|TRBV9
CASNSGQGTTDTQYF
TGTGCCAGCAATTCGGGGCAGGGGACGACAGATACGCAGTATTTT
>TRBJ2-5|-|-|13|TRBV14
CASSPTLQETQYF
TGTGCCAGCAGCCCAACACTGCAAGAGACCCAGTACTTC
>TRBJ2-1|-|-|15|TRBV4-1
CASSQDSGGNNEQFF
TGCGCCAGCAGCCAAGATTCGGGGGGCAACAATGAGCAGTTCTTC
>TRBJ2-1|-|-|14|TRBV29-1
CSVDGRATYNEQFF
TGCAGCGTTGACGGCAGGGCAACCTACAATGAGCAGTTCTTC
>TRBJ2-5|-|-|13|TRBV7-2
CASSLGVLETQYF
TGTGCCAGCAGCTTAGGAGTTTTGGAGACCCAGTACTTC
>TRBJ1-5|-|-|13|TRBV6-5
CASSSNRNQPQHF
TGTGCCAGCAGTTCAAACAGAAATCAGCCCCAGCATTTT
>TRBJ1-1|-|-|15|TRBV5-3
CARRHAPDSHTEAFF
TGTGCCAGAAGACACGCCCCCGACAGCCACACTGAAGCTTTCTTT